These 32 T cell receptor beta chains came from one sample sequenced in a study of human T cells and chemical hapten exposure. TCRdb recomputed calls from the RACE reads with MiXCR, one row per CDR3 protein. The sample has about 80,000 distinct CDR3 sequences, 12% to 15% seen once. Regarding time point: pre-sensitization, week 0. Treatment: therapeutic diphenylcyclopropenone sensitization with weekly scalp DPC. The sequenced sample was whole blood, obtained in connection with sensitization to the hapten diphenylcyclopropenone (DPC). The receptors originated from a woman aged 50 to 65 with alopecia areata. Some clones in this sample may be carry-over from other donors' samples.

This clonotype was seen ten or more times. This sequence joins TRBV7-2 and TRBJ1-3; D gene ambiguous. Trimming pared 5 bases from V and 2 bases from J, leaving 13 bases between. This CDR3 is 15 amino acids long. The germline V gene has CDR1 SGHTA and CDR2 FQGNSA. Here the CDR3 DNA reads TGTGCCAGCAGCAACTACCGCCTACCTGGAAACACCATATATTTT. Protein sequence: CASSNYRLPGNTIYF.

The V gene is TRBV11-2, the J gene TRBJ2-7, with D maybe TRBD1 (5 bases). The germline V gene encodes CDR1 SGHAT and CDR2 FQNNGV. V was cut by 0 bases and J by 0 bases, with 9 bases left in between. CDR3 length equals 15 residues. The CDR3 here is CASSLEWTSSYEQYF. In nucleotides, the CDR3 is TGTGCCAGCAGCTTAGAATGGACATCCTCCTACGAGCAGTACTTC.

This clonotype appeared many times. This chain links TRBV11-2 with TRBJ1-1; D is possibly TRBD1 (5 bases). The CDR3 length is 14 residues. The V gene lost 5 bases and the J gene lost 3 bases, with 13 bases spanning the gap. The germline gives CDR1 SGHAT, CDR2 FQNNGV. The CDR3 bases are TGTGCCAGCAGCCCCTGGGGCGCAGACACTGAAGCTTTCTTT. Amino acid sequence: CASSPWGADTEAFF.

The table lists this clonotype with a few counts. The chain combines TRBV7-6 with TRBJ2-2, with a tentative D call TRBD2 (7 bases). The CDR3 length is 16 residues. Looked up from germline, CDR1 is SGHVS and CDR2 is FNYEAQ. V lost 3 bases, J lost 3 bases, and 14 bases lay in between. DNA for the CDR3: TGTGCCAGCAGCTTTGCGGGGGCCGTCGACACCGGGGAGCTGTTTTTT. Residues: CASSFAGAVDTGELFF.

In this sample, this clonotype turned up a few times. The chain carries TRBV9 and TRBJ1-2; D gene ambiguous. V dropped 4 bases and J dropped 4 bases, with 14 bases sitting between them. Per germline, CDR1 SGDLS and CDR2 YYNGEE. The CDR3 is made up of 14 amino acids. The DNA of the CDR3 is TGTGCCAGCAGCCCCACGCGGCAGAGCTATGGCTACACCTTC. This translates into CASSPTRQSYGYTF.

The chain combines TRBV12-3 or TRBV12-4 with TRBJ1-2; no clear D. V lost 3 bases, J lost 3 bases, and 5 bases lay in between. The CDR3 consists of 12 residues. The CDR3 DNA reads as TGTGCCAGCAGTTTTGGGTACTATGGCTACACCTTC. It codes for CASSFGYYGYTF.

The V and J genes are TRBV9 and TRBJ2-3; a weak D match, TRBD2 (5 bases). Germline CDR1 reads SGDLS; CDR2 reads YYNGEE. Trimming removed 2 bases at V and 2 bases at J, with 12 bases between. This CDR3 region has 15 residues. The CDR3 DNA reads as TGTGCCAGCAGCGTGATTACGGGATTCACAGATACGCAGTATTTT. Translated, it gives CASSVITGFTDTQYF.

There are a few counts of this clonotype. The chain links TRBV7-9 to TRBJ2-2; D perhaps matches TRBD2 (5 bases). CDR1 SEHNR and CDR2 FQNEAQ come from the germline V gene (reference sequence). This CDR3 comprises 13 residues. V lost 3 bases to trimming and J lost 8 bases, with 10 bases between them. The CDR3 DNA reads TGTGCCAGCAGCTTCGTCCCGGGAGGGGAGCTGTTTTTT. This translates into CASSFVPGGELFF. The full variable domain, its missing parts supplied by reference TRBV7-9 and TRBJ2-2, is DTGVSQNPRHKITKRGQNVTFRCDPISEHNRLYWYRQTLGQGPEFLTYFQNEAQLEKSRLLSDRFSAERPKGSFSTLEIQRTEQGDSAMYLCASSFVPGGELFFGEGSRLTVL.

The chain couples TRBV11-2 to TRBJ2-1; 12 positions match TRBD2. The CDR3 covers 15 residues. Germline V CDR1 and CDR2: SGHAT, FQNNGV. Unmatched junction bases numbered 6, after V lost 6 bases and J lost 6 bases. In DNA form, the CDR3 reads TGTGCCAGCAGTCGACGGACTAGCGGGATCAATGAGCAGTTCTTC. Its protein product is CASSRRTSGINEQFF.

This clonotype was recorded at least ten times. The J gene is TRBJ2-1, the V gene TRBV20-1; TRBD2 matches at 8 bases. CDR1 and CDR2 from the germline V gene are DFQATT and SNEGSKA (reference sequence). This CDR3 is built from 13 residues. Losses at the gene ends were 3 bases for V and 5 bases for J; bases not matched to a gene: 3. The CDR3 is CSASGRAHNEQFF. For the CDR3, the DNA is TGCAGTGCTAGCGGGAGGGCTCACAATGAGCAGTTCTTC.

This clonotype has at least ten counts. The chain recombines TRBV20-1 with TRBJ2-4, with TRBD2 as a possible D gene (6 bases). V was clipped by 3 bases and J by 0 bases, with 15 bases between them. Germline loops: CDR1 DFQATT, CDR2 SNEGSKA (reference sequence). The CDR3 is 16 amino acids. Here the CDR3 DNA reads TGCAGTGCTAGTATCCCCCGGGGACTAGCCAAAAACATTCAGTACTTC. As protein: CSASIPRGLAKNIQYF.

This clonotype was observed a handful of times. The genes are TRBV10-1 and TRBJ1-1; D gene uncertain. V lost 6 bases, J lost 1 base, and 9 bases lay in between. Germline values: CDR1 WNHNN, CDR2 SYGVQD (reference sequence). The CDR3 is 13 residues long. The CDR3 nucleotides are TGCGCCAGCAGCGGAAACAGGAACACTGAAGCTTTCTTT. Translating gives CASSGNRNTEAFF.

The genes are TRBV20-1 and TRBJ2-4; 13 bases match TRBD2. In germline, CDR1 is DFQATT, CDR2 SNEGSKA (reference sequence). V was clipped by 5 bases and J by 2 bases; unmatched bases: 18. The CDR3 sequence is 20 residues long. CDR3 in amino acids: CSAQRPPGTSGIRTKNIQYF. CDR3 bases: TGCAGTGCTCAAAGACCCCCCGGGACTAGCGGGATCAGGACCAAAAACATTCAGTACTTC.

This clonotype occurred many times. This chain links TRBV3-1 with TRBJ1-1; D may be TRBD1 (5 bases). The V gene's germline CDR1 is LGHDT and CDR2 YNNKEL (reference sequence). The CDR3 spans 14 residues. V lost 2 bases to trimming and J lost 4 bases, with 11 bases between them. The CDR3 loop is CASSQSMGVTEAFF. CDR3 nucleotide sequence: TGTGCCAGCAGCCAAAGTATGGGGGTCACTGAAGCTTTCTTT.

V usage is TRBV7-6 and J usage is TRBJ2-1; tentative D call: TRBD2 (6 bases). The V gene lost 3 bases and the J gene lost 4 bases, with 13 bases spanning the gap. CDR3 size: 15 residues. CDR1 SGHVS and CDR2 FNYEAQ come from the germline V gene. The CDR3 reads CASSLGTRRYNEQFF. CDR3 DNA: TGTGCCAGCAGCTTGGGGACTCGCCGATACAATGAGCAGTTCTTC.

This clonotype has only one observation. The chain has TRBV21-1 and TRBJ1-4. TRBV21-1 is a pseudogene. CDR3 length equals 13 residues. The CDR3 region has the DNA TGTGCCAGCAGCACCTGGCTTAATGAAAAACTGTTTTTT. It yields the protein CASSTWLNEKLFF.

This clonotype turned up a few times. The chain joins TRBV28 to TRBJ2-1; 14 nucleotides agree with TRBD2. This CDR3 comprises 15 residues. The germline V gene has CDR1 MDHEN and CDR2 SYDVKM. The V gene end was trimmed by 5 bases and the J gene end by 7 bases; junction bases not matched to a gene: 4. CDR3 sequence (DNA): TGTGCCAGCAGTCCCGGGACTAGCGGGAGTAATGAGCAGTTCTTC. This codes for CASSPGTSGSNEQFF.

The CDR3 sequence is CASSPRGSFLNEKLFF. CDR3 coding DNA: TGTGCCAGCAGCCCCCGGGGGTCCTTCCTTAATGAAAAACTGTTTTTT. The chain has TRBV7-9 and TRBJ1-4; perhaps TRBD1 as D (5 bases). The CDR3 extends over 16 amino acids. The germline V gene encodes CDR1 SEHNR and CDR2 FQNEAQ (reference sequence). The V and J ends lost 5 bases and 4 bases respectively, with 17 bases between them.

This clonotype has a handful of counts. Here the CDR3 reads CSARAQGGAFKNRLAGYTF. The CDR3 coding sequence is TGCAGTGCTAGAGCCCAGGGCGGTGCGTTTAAGAACAGATTAGCCGGCTACACCTTC. V usage is TRBV20-1 and J usage is TRBJ1-2; tentatively, D is TRBD1 (5 bases). This CDR3 spans 19 amino acids. V dropped 1 base and J dropped 8 bases, with 32 bases sitting between them. Germline V CDR1 and CDR2: DFQATT, SNEGSKA (reference sequence).

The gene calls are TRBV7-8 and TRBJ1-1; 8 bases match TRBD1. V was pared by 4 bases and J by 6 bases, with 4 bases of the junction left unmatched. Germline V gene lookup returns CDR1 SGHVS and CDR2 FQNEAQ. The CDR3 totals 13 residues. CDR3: CASSSDREAEAFF. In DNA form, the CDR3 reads TGTGCCAGCAGCTCGGACAGGGAGGCTGAAGCTTTCTTT.

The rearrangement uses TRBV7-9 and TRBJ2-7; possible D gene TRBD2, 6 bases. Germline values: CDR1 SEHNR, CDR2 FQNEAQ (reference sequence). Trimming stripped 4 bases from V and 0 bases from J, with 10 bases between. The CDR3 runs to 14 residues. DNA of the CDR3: TGTGCCAGCAGCTGGGACTTGTACTCCTACGAGCAGTACTTC. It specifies CASSWDLYSYEQYF.

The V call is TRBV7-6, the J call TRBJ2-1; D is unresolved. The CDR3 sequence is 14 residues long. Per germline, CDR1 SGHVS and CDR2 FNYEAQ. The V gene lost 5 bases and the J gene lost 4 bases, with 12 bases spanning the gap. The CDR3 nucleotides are TGTGCCAGCAGCAAATCGAGAACATACAATGAGCAGTTCTTC. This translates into CASSKSRTYNEQFF.

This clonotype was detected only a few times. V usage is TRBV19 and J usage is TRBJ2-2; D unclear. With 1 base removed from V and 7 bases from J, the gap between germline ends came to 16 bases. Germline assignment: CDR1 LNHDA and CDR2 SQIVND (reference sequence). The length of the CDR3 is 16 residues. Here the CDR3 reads CASSIAVRIENGELFF. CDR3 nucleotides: TGTGCCAGTAGTATAGCTGTCAGGATAGAAAACGGGGAGCTGTTTTTT.

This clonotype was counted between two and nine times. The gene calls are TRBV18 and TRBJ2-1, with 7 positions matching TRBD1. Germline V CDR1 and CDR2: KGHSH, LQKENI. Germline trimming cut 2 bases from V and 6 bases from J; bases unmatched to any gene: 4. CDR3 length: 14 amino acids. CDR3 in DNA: TGTGCCAGCTCACCAACAGGGGTACGCAATGAGCAGTTCTTC. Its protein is CASSPTGVRNEQFF. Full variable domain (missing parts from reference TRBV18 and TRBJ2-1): NAGVMQNPRHLVRRRGQEARLRCSPMKGHSHVYWYRQLPEEGLKFMVYLQKENIIDESGMPKERFSAEFPKEGPSILRIQQVVRGDSAAYFCASSPTGVRNEQFFGPGTRLTVL.

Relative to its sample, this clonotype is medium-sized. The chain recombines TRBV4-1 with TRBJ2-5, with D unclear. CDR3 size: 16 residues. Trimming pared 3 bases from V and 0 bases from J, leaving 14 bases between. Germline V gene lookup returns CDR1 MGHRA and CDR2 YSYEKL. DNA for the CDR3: TGCGCCAGCAGCCACTCGGGCGGCTACGACCAAGAGACCCAGTACTTC. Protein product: CASSHSGGYDQETQYF.

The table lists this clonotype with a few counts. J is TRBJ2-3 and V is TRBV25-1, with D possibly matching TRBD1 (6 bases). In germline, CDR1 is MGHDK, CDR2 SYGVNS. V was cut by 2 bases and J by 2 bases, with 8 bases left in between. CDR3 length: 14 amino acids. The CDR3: CASSERDNTDTQYF. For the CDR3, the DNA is TGTGCCAGCAGTGAACGGGACAACACAGATACGCAGTATTTT.

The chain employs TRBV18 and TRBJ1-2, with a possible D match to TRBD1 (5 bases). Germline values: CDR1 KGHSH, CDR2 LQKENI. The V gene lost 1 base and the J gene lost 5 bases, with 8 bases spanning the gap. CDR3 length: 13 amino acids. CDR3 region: CASSPQGEYGYTF. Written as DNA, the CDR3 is TGTGCCAGCTCACCACAAGGGGAATATGGCTACACCTTC.

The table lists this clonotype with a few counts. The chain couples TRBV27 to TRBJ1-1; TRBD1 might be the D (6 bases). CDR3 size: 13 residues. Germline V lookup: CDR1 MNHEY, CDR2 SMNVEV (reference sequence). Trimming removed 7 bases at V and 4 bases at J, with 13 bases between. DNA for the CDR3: TGTGCCAGCATCAAACAGGGTAGCACTGAAGCTTTCTTT. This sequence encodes CASIKQGSTEAFF.

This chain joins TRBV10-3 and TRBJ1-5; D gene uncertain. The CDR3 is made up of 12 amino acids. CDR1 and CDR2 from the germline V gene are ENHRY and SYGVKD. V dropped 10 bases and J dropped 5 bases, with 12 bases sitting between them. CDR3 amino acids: CATSWGDQPQHF. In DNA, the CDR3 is TGTGCCACGTCTTGGGGAGATCAGCCCCAGCATTTT.

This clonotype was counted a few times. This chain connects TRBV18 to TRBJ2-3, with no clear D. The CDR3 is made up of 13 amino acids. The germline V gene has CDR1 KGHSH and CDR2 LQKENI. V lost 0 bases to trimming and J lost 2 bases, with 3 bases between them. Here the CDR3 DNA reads TGTGCCAGCTCACCACCGACCACAGATACGCAGTATTTT. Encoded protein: CASSPPTTDTQYF.

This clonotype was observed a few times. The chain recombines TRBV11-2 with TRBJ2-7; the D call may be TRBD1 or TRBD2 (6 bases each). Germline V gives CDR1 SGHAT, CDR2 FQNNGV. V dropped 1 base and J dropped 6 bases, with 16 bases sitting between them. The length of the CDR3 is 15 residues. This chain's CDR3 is CASSLGPGARGEQYF. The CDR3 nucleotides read TGTGCCAGCAGCTTAGGTCCGGGGGCGCGAGGCGAGCAGTACTTC.

CDR3 protein: CASSSAGAVSTDTQYF. The CDR3 DNA is TGTGCCAGCAGCTCGGCGGGAGCAGTTAGCACAGATACGCAGTATTTT. The genes are TRBV9 and TRBJ2-3; 7 nucleotides align to TRBD2. The germline CDR1 and CDR2 sequences are SGDLS and YYNGEE. V trimming: 4 bases; J trimming: 0 bases; junction bases outside the gene matches: 8. The CDR3 has 16 residues.